One T cell receptor (beta chain) is described in this entry. Its antigen is unknown. Base qualities are not recorded, but no much larger clone differs from it by a single base. These data are taken from a study of T cell changes during pregnancy in multiple sclerosis (dated by TCRdb to between 2019 and 2020). Looking at the study overall: The study looked at changes in the T cell repertoire across pregnancy in women with multiple sclerosis.

The library was obtained by the immunoSEQ multiplex PCR assay. This is the immuneACCESS table as TCRdb keeps it, with only in-frame sequences that have V and J called. A part of the clones is gone; compared with another copy, unresolved V genes explain less than half, and the rest is unexplained. This sample comprises about 70,000 clones, approximately 94% of them detected only once. The top ten constitute about 0.61% of the sample. Looking up the germline V gene (reference sequence) yields CDR1 MNHEY and CDR2 SMNVEV. V and J lose 2 bases and 4 bases, and a span of 13 bases separates them. The CDR3 runs 15 residues from the cysteine to the phenylalanine. Of the read, only the CDR3 DNA is kept; its 45 bases are in frame from base 1.

This sequence was found in a female donor with multiple sclerosis, enrolled in a pregnancy study. The chain couples TRBV27 to TRBJ2-3; perhaps TRBD2 is the D gene, with 7 bases matching. This sample comprised peripheral blood, obtained in the third trimester of pregnancy. The bases read TGTGCCAGCAGTTTAGACGGGGGGCGCGCAGATACGCAGTATTTT. Its protein reads: CASSLDGGRADTQYF.